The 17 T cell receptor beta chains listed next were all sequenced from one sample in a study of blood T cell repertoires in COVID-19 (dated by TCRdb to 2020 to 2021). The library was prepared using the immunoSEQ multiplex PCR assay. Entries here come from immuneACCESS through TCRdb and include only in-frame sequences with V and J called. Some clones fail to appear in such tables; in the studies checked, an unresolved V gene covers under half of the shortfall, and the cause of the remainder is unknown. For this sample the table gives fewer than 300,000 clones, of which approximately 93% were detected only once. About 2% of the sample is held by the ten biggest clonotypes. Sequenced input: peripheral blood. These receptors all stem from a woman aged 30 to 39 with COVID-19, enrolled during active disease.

For the CDR3, the DNA is TGCGCCAGCAGCCAAACTGGGGGGGCCAACTATGGCTACACCTTC. Translated: CASSQTGGANYGYTF. The chain has TRBV4-1 and TRBJ1-2; weak D call: TRBD1 (6 bases). This CDR3 spans 15 amino acids. Trimming shortened V by 2 bases and J by 2 bases, and 12 bases separated the two germline ends. The germline CDR1 and CDR2 sequences are MGHRA and YSYEKL.

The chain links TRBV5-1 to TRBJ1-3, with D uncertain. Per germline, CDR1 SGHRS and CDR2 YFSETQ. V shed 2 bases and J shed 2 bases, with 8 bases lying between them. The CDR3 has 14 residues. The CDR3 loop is CASSFEGAGNTIYF. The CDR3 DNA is TGCGCCAGCAGCTTTGAGGGAGCTGGAAACACCATATATTTT.

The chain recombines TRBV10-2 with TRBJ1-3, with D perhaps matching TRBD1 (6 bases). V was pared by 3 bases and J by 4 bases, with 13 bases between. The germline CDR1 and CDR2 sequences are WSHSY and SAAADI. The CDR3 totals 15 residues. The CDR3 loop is CASSDLGGRGNTIYF. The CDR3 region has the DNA TGCGCCAGCAGTGATTTGGGGGGGCGAGGAAACACCATATATTTT.

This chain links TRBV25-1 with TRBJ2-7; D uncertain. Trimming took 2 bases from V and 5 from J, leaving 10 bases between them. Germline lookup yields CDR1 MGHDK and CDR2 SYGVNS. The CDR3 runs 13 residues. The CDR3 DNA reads TGTGCCAGCAGTGAAGGCGGCCGCCACGAGCAGTACTTC. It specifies CASSEGGRHEQYF.

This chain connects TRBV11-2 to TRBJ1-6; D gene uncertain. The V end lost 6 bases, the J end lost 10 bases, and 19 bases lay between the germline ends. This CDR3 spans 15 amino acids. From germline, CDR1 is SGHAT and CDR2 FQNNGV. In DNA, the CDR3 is TGTGCCAGCAGGACCAGACATTTTCCCGAATCACCCCTCCACTTT. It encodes CASRTRHFPESPLHF. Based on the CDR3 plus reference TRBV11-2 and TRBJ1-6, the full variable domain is EAGVAQSPRYKIIEKRQSVAFWCNPISGHATLYWYQQILGQGPKLLIQFQNNGVVDDSQLPKDRFSAERLKGVDSTLKIQPAKLEDSAVYLCASRTRHFPESPLHFGNGTRLTVT.

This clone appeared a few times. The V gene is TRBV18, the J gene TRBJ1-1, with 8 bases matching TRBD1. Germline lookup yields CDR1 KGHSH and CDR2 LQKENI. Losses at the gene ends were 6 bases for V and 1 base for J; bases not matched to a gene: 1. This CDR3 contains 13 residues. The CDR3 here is CASSGQANTEAFF. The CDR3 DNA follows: TGTGCCAGCTCGGGACAGGCGAACACTGAAGCTTTCTTT. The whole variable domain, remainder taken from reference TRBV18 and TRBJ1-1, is NAGVMQNPRHLVRRRGQEARLRCSPMKGHSHVYWYRQLPEEGLKFMVYLQKENIIDESGMPKERFSAEFPKEGPSILRIQQVVRGDSAAYFCASSGQANTEAFFGQGTRLTVV.

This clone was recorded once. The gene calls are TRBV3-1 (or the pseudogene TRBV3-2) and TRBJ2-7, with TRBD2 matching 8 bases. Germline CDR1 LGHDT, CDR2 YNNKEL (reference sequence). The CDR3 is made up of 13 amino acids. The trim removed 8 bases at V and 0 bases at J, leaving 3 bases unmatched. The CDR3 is CASGGRHSYEQYF. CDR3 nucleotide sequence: TGTGCCAGCGGCGGGAGGCACTCCTACGAGCAGTACTTC.

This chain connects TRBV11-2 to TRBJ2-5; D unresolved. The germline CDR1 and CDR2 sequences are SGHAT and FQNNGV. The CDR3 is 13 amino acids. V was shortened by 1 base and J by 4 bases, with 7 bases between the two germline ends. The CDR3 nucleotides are TGTGCCAGCAGCTTAGTGCCCGGAGAGACCCAGTACTTC. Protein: CASSLVPGETQYF.

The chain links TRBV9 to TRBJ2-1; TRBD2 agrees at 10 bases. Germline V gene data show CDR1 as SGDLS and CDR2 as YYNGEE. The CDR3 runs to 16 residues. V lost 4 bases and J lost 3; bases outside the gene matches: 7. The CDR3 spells CASSPRTSGIYNEQFF. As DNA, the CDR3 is TGTGCCAGCAGCCCTCGGACTAGCGGAATCTACAATGAGCAGTTCTTC.

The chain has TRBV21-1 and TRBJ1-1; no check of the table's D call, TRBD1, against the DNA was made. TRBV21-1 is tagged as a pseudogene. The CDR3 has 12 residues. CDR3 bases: TGTGCCAGCAGCCCACAGAACACTGAAGCTTTCTTT. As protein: CASSPQNTEAFF.

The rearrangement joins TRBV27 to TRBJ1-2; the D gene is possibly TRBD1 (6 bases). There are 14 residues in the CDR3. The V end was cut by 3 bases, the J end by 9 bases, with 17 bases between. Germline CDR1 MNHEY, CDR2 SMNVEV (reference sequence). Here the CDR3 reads CASSFNRAPVSYTF. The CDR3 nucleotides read TGTGCCAGCAGTTTTAACAGGGCCCCTGTTAGCTACACCTTC.

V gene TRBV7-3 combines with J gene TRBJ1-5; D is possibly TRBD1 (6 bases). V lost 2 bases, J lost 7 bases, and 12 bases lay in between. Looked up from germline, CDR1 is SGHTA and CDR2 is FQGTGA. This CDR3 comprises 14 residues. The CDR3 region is CASSLSGVRQPQHF. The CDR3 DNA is TGTGCCAGCAGCTTATCAGGGGTTAGGCAGCCCCAGCATTTT.

In nucleotides, the CDR3 is TGTGCCAGCAGTACCGGGTCGGGACAGCCCCAGCATTTT. Translation gives CASSTGSGQPQHF. This chain joins TRBV2 and TRBJ1-5; D remains unclear. This CDR3 contains 13 residues. Looked up from germline, CDR1 is SNHLY and CDR2 is FYNNEI. The V end lost 5 bases, the J end lost 7 bases, and 12 bases lay between the germline ends.

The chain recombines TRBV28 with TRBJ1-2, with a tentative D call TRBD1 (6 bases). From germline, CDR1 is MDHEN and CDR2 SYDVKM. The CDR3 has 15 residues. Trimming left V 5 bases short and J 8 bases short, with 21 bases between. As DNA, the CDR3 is TGTGCCAGCAGTCCACAGTCGATGCAGGGGAGAGGCTACACCTTC. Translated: CASSPQSMQGRGYTF.

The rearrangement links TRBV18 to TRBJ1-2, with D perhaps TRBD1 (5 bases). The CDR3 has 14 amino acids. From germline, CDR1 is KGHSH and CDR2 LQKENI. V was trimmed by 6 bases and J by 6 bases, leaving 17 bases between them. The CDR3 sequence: CASSRAQGGDGYTF. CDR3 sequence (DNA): TGTGCCAGCTCCCGAGCTCAGGGTGGTGATGGCTACACCTTC.

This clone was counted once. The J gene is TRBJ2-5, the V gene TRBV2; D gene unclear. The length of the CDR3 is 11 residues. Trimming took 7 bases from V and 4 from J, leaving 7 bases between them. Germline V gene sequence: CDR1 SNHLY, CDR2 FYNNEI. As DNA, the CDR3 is TGTGCCAGCATGCCCGGAGAGACCCAGTACTTC. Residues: CASMPGETQYF.

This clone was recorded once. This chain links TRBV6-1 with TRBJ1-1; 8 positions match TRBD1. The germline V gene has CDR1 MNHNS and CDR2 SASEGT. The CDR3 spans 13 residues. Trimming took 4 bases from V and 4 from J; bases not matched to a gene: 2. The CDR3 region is CASSVTGGTEAFF. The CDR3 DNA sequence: TGTGCCAGCAGTGTTACAGGGGGCACTGAAGCTTTCTTT.